The 22 T cell receptor beta chains presented below share a single source sample, sequenced in a study of T cell responses to AZD1222 COVID-19 vaccine. Clones were read by immunoSEQ multiplex PCR, and TCRdb kept only the in-frame ones, dropping some. The table shows 150,000 or so clones, with about 91% occurring only once. Source: peripheral blood, taken on day 0 of AZD1222 vaccination. The receptor source for this set is an adult in good health.

The CDR3, as DNA: TGTGCCAGCCAATCCGGACTAGCGTATCTTAATGAGCAGTACTTC. It yields the protein CASQSGLAYLNEQYF. The gene calls are TRBV6-5 and TRBJ2-7, with TRBD2 matching over 9 bases. The CDR3 is 15 amino acids. With V trimmed by 8 bases and J by 7 bases, 15 bases remained unmatched. Germline CDR1 and CDR2: MNHEY and SVGAGI.

The chain employs TRBV19 and TRBJ1-3, with unresolved D. V was pared by 7 bases and J by 0 bases, with 13 bases between. The CDR3 runs to 15 residues. CDR1 LNHDA and CDR2 SQIVND come from the germline V gene (reference sequence). In DNA, the CDR3 is TGTGCCAGTACCCCCTTTGGAGGCTCTGGAAACACCATATATTTT. This codes for CASTPFGGSGNTIYF.

The genes are TRBV11-3 and TRBJ1-2; 9 bases align to TRBD1. V dropped 0 bases and J dropped 8; count of bases not matched to a gene: 13. There are 17 residues in the CDR3. The germline CDR1 and CDR2 sequences are SGHNT and YENEEA. CDR3 DNA sequence: TGTGCCAGCAGCTTAGATTTCGGGACAGGGCTTTTAGGAGGCTACACCTTC. Translation: CASSLDFGTGLLGGYTF.

A note on this clone: One end of the junction does not line up with germline, which may come from a read error. The chain uses TRBV4-2 and TRBJ1-2; perhaps TRBD1 as D (6 bases). Germline V gene sequence: CDR1 LGHNA, CDR2 YNFKEQ. This CDR3 has 14 amino acids. The CDR3 reads CASSQDHRVEGCTF. The CDR3 DNA reads as TGTGCCAGCAGCCAAGACCACAGGGTGGAAGGCTGCACCTTC.

V and J are TRBV6-5 and TRBJ1-4; maybe TRBD1 (6 bases). The CDR3 covers 14 residues. Trimming took off 8 bases at V and 7 bases at J, with 17 bases between the two ends. Germline lookup yields CDR1 MNHEY and CDR2 SVGAGI. CDR3 sequence (DNA): TGTGCCAGCTCCGAGGGGACATCAAGTGAAAAACTGTTTTTT. It translates to CASSEGTSSEKLFF.

The chain has TRBV5-1 and TRBJ2-7; D possibly corresponds to TRBD1 (5 bases). The germline V gene has CDR1 SGHRS and CDR2 YFSETQ. V was trimmed by 3 bases and J by 4 bases, leaving 17 bases between them. This CDR3 is built from 15 residues. CDR3 loop: CASSSGSGRAYEQYF. The CDR3 bases are TGCGCCAGCAGCTCGGGTTCGGGCAGGGCTTACGAGCAGTACTTC.

The CDR3 here is CASSETGGYGYTF. The DNA of the CDR3 is TGTGCCAGCAGTGAAACGGGAGGCTATGGCTACACCTTC. This chain links TRBV6-4 with TRBJ1-2; D is unresolved. V lost 3 bases and J 4 bases, leaving 9 bases between the germline ends. This CDR3 has 13 amino acids. Germline-derived CDR1 and CDR2 are MRHNA and SNTAGT.

The rearrangement joins TRBV2 to TRBJ1-1, with D maybe TRBD1 (6 bases). Germline V gene data show CDR1 as SNHLY and CDR2 as FYNNEI. CDR3 length: 17 residues. V lost 8 bases to trimming and J lost 2 bases, with 24 bases between them. CDR3 protein: CASLATFRGQGNTEAFF. The CDR3 nucleotides are TGTGCCAGCCTAGCGACGTTCCGGGGGCAGGGAAACACTGAAGCTTTCTTT.

CDR3 DNA sequence: TGTGCCAGCAGGGGACGGGGTGACACTGAAGCTTTCTTT. This sequence encodes CASRGRGDTEAFF. The V and J genes are TRBV12-3 or TRBV12-4 and TRBJ1-1, with a weak D call TRBD1 (5 bases). The CDR3 is made up of 13 amino acids. V shed 6 bases and J shed 3 bases, with 11 bases lying between them.

This sequence joins TRBV27 and TRBJ2-4; D possibly matches TRBD1 or TRBD2 (5 bases each). The V end lost 7 bases, the J end lost 5 bases, and 21 bases lay between the germline ends. This CDR3 spans 16 amino acids. In germline, CDR1 is MNHEY, CDR2 SMNVEV (reference sequence). CDR3 nucleotides: TGTGCCAGCAAACCGGCCATAGTCTTGGGGGAAAACATTCAGTACTTC. It specifies CASKPAIVLGENIQYF.

This clone was counted between two and nine times. V usage is TRBV7-2 and J usage is TRBJ1-5; 7 nucleotides line up with TRBD1. The CDR3 runs 16 residues. Germline CDR1 and CDR2: SGHTA and FQGNSA. After removal of 5 bases from V and 2 bases from J, the junction contained 9 bases not matched to a gene. The CDR3 sequence is CASSTQGVNGNQPQHF. The CDR3 DNA follows: TGTGCCAGCAGCACGCAGGGGGTTAATGGCAATCAGCCCCAGCATTTT. Filled out from reference TRBV7-2 and TRBJ1-5, the complete variable domain reads GAGVSQSPSNKVTEKGKDVELRCDPISGHTALYWYRQSLGQGLEFLIYFQGNSAPDKSGLPSDRFSAERTGGSVSTLTIQRTQQEDSAVYLCASSTQGVNGNQPQHFGDGTRLSIL.

This chain's CDR3 is CASSWTGSRAYEQYF. The CDR3 nucleotides read TGTGCCAGCAGCTGGACAGGGTCTCGAGCCTACGAGCAGTACTTC. The chain has TRBV7-2 and TRBJ2-7; TRBD1 aligns across 8 bases. From germline, CDR1 is SGHTA and CDR2 FQGNSA. The CDR3 consists of 15 residues. With 4 bases clipped from V and 2 bases from J, the junction kept 7 bases outside the gene matches.

The chain is built from TRBV7-9 and TRBJ2-7; D may be TRBD2 (6 bases). The germline V and J ends were trimmed by 3 bases and 5 bases, with 14 bases remaining between them. There are 14 residues in the CDR3. Germline V gene lookup returns CDR1 SEHNR and CDR2 FQNEAQ (reference sequence). CDR3 sequence: CASSFWGDVDEQYF. In DNA, the CDR3 is TGTGCCAGCAGCTTTTGGGGGGACGTCGACGAGCAGTACTTC.

The gene calls are TRBV4-1 and TRBJ1-6; D possibly corresponds to TRBD1 (6 bases). CDR1 and CDR2 (germline): MGHRA, YSYEKL. V was pared by 0 bases and J by 7 bases, with 10 bases between. There are 15 residues in the CDR3. CDR3 sequence: CASSQEQGRNSPLHF. CDR3 sequence (DNA): TGCGCCAGCAGCCAAGAACAGGGCAGGAATTCACCCCTCCACTTT.

The chain combines TRBV21-1 with TRBJ2-1; no check of the table's D call, TRBD2, against the DNA was made. TRBV21-1 is a pseudogene segment. The CDR3 extends over 10 amino acids. CDR3 protein: CASSAGEQFF. For the CDR3, the DNA is TGTGCCAGCAGTGCCGGTGAGCAGTTCTTC.

The chain has TRBV15 and TRBJ2-7, with a tentative D call TRBD1 (6 bases). V was pared by 3 bases and J by 1 base, with 13 bases between. The germline CDR1 and CDR2 sequences are LNHNV and YYDKDF (reference sequence). The CDR3 consists of 15 residues. For the CDR3, the DNA is TGTGCCACCAGCAGGGGGCAGGGGTTGTCCTACGAGCAGTACTTC. Its protein product is CATSRGQGLSYEQYF. The whole variable domain, remainder taken from reference TRBV15 and TRBJ2-7, is DAMVIQNPRYQVTQFGKPVTLSCSQTLNHNVMYWYQQKSSQAPKLLFHYYDKDFNNEADTPDNFQSRRPNTSFCFLDIRSPGLGDTAMYLCATSRGQGLSYEQYFGPGTRLTVT.

This clone was counted only a few times. The chain combines TRBV19 with TRBJ2-7, with 7 bases that match TRBD1. Trimming took 1 base from V and 4 from J; bases not matched to a gene: 7. CDR1 is LNHDA and CDR2 is SQIVND in the germline V gene (reference sequence). The CDR3 totals 15 residues. DNA for the CDR3: TGTGCCAGTAGTATAGGCGCCGGGACAGTATACGAGCAGTACTTC. It specifies CASSIGAGTVYEQYF.

This clone was seen only once. The chain joins TRBV5-1 to TRBJ2-7, with D unclear. Between the trimmed V and J ends, which lost 4 bases and 6 bases, there was a span of 11 bases. Germline V gene data show CDR1 as SGHRS and CDR2 as YFSETQ. CDR3 length: 12 amino acids. The CDR3, as DNA: TGCGCCAGCAGCGGGTACGTCGGCGAGCAGTACTTC. Its protein is CASSGYVGEQYF.

The chain recombines TRBV6-5 with TRBJ2-1; D is perhaps TRBD1 (5 bases). V shed 8 bases and J shed 4 bases, with 15 bases lying between them. Germline assignment: CDR1 MNHEY and CDR2 SVGAGI. The CDR3 is made up of 14 amino acids. The CDR3 is CASWSTGRYNEQFF. The CDR3 DNA reads TGTGCCAGCTGGTCAACAGGAAGATACAATGAGCAGTTCTTC.

This clone appeared a few times. This chain links TRBV6-2 or TRBV6-3 with TRBJ2-1; TRBD2 matches at 7 bases. This CDR3 region has 15 residues. V lost 0 bases to trimming and J lost 4 bases; unmatched junction nucleotides: 3. Per germline, CDR1 MNHEY and CDR2 SVGEGT. The CDR3 sequence: CASSYSASGYNEQFF. In DNA, the CDR3 is TGTGCCAGCAGTTACTCAGCTAGCGGTTACAATGAGCAGTTCTTC.

This clone has a handful of counts. The genes are TRBV5-1 and TRBJ2-5; TRBD2 aligns across 7 bases. The CDR3 extends over 14 amino acids. The junction had 10 bases not matched to a gene; V was cut back by 4 bases and J by 7 bases. Germline V gene lookup returns CDR1 SGHRS and CDR2 YFSETQ. The CDR3 loop reads CASSPLAEGGTQYF. DNA for the CDR3: TGCGCCAGCAGCCCTCTAGCGGAGGGAGGGACCCAGTACTTC.

This clone was detected ten times or more. The chain recombines TRBV5-4 with TRBJ2-7; D remains ambiguous. CDR1 SGHNT and CDR2 YYREEE come from the germline V gene (reference sequence). The CDR3 totals 14 residues. Trimming took off 2 bases at V and 2 bases at J, with 11 bases between the two ends. CDR3 amino acids: CASSFKSPPYEQYF. The DNA of the CDR3 is TGTGCCAGCAGCTTTAAAAGCCCTCCCTACGAGCAGTACTTC.